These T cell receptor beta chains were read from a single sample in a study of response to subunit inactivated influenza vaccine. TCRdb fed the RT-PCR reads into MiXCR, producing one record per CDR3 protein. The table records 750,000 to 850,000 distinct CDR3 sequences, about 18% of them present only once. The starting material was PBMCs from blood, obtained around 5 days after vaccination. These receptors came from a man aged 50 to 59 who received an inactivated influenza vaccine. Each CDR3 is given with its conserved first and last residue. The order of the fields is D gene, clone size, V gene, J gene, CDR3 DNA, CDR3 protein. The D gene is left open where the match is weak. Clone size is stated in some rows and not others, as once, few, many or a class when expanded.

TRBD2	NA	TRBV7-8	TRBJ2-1	TGTGCCAGCAGCTTATTCCAACGGGAGGGGGGCTACAATGAGCAGTTCTTC	CASSLFQREGGYNEQFF
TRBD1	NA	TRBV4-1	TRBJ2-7	TGCGCCAGCAGCCATACCGGGACAGGGACCTACGAGCAGTACTTC	CASSHTGTGTYEQYF
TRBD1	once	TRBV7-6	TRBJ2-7	TGTGCCAGCAGCTTGATAACCCCGGGACAGGGGGCCTACGAGCAGTACTTC	CASSLITPGQGAYEQYF
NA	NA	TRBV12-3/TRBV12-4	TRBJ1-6	TGTGCCAGCAGTTTAGCGGGAGGGATGTATAATTCACCCCTCCACTTT	CASSLAGGMYNSPLHF
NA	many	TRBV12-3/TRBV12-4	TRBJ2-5	TGTGCCAGCAGTTTTAGGGTAGCCACTGTAGAGACCCAGTACTTC	CASSFRVATVETQYF
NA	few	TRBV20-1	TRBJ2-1	TGCAGTGCTAGGAGACACGGGGAGCAGTTCTTC	CSARRHGEQFF
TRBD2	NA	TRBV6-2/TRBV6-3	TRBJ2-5	TGTGCCAGCAGTTCGATAGCGGGAGCCCGGGAGACCCAGTACTTC	CASSSIAGARETQYF
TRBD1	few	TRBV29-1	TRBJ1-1	TGCAGCGTTGTAGGTGGACAGGCCCGGTTCGGGACCCCCACTGAAGCTTTCTTT	CSVVGGQARFGTPTEAFF
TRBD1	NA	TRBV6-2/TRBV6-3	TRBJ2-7	TGTGCCAGCAGTGCCGGGACAGGGGTCTTATTCCCCGCCTACGAGCAGTACTTC	CASSAGTGVLFPAYEQYF
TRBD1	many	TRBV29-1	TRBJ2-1	TGCAGCGCCCGGACAGGGGGGGGGAATGAGCAGTTCTTC	CSARTGGGNEQFF
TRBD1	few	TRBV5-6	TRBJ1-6	TGTGCCAGCAGCTTGATAGACAGGGCCGGTTCACCCCTCCACTTT	CASSLIDRAGSPLHF
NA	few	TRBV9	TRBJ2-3	TGTGCCAGCAGCGCAAGGACTAGCACAGATACGCAGTATTTT	CASSARTSTDTQYF
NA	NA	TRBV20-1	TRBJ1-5	TGCAGTGCTAGAGATTTTGTGGTAAGCAATCAGCCCCAGGATTTT	CSARDFVVSNQPQDF
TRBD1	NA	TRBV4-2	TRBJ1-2	TGTGCCAGCAGCCAAGGATCGGGACAGGGGGCGCAAAACTATGGCTACACCTTC	CASSQGSGQGAQNYGYTF